This TCR beta chain is from a study of cytomegalovirus exposure and HLA in healthy donors. Points from the study as a whole: Roughly even sequencing depth across donors was the assumption behind the presence/absence analyses. The authors considered a cluster of highly shared sequence variants likely to be a sequencing artifact. Trimming of TCR beta V- and J-genes showed a link, identified in a later analysis, to a missense DCLRE1C variant. Overall, approximately 150 TCR beta chains were annotated as cytomegalovirus-associated.

The CDR3 runs to 11 residues. Trimming removed 4 bases at V and 11 bases at J, with 8 bases between. Looked up from germline, CDR1 is LNHNV and CDR2 is YYDKDF (reference sequence). The study ran its PCR with 60 Vbeta and 13 Jbeta primers. Profiling relied on immunoSEQ multiplex PCR, and the TCRdb table lists in-frame clones only, not all of them. The sample yields some 170,000 clones, approximately 70% seen once. About this clone itself: No antigen is known for it.

The chain carries TRBV15 and TRBJ1-4, with D tentatively TRBD1 (6 bases). The specimen was PBMCs. The clonotype was recovered from a human donor in good health. In DNA form, the CDR3 reads TGTGCCACCAGCAAGGACAGTAAACTGTTTTTT. It yields the protein CATSKDSKLFF.